This T cell receptor (beta chain) was documented in a study of T-cell reconstitution after alpha-beta-depleted transplantation in children. Findings and caveats of the study: Once a year had passed after transplant, T-cell counts and diversity came mostly from newly produced T cells. The study traced high day-60 TCRbeta diversity in some patients to surviving recipient T cells and thymic progenitors.

CDR3 length: 13 amino acids. Germline CDR1 and CDR2: DFQATT and SNEGSKA (reference sequence). Between the trimmed V and J ends, which lost 2 bases and 0 bases, there was a span of 8 bases. Preparation of the TCRbeta library was carried out with unique molecular identifiers. TCRdb re-derived calls from the PCR reads in MiXCR, one entry per CDR3 protein. The table includes hundreds of thousands of distinct CDR3 sequences, approximately 10% detected once. This clonotype was seen a handful of times. The target antigen is unknown. The chain links TRBV20-1 to TRBJ2-7; D might be TRBD2 (5 bases). This TCR was recovered from a child less than two years old with acute myeloid leukemia, due to receive a stem cell transplant. This specimen consisted of PBMCs, obtained before TCRalphabeta/CD19-depleted stem cell transplant. Here the CDR3 DNA reads TGCAGTGCTAGAAAGCGGAACTCCTACGAGCAGTACTTC. This codes for CSARKRNSYEQYF.